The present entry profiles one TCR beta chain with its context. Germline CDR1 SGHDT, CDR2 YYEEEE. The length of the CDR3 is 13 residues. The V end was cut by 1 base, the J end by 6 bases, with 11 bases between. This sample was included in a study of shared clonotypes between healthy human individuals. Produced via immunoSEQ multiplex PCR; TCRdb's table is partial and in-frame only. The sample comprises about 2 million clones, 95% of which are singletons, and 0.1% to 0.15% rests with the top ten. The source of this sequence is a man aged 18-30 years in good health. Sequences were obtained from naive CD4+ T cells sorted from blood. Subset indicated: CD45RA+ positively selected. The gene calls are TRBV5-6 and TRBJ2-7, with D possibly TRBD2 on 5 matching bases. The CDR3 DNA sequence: TGTGCCAGCAGCTTGCGGGGTGCGGGCGAGCAGTACTTC. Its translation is CASSLRGAGEQYF.